Shown below are 30 T cell receptor beta chains from a single sample sequenced in a study of human T cells and chemical hapten exposure. TCRdb re-analysed the RACE reads in MiXCR, keeping a single row per CDR3 protein. The profile shows 300,000 to 400,000 distinct CDR3 sequences, 6% to 8.5% of them singletons. Time point of the sample: patch test 1, 2 weeks after DPC sensitization. The treatment was: therapeutic diphenylcyclopropenone sensitization with weekly scalp DPC. The sequenced sample was whole blood, obtained in connection with sensitization to the hapten diphenylcyclopropenone (DPC). These receptors were taken from a woman younger than 30 with alopecia areata. Some clones in this sample may be carry-over from other donors' samples.

This clonotype was seen more than once but under ten times. In nucleotides, the CDR3 is TGTGCCAGCAGCCAAGTAGTGGGACAGGGGGGCGCCATTCAGTACTTC. It translates to CASSQVVGQGGAIQYF. V and J are TRBV11-2 and TRBJ2-4; 11 nucleotides match TRBD1. J lost 9 bases, V lost 5 bases, and 12 bases had no gene match. The CDR3 is 16 residues long. Germline V CDR1 and CDR2: SGHAT, FQNNGV.

This clonotype was found a few times. J is TRBJ1-1 and V is TRBV12-3 or TRBV12-4; weak D call: TRBD1 (6 bases). This CDR3 is 14 amino acids long. V shed 7 bases and J shed 3 bases, with 15 bases lying between them. The CDR3 loop reads CASTPGGADTEAFF. The CDR3 DNA reads TGTGCCAGCACCCCGGGGGGGGCGGACACTGAAGCTTTCTTT.

The chain's CDR3 is CASSLGGGRGEQYF. The CDR3 nucleotides read TGTGCCAGCAGCTTAGGAGGGGGCCGAGGGGAGCAGTACTTC. This chain joins TRBV7-6 and TRBJ2-7; 7 bases map to TRBD1. The CDR3 totals 14 residues. Unmatched junction bases numbered 7, after V lost 1 base and J lost 7 bases. The germline V gene has CDR1 SGHVS and CDR2 FNYEAQ. Looking up the rest from reference TRBV7-6 and TRBJ2-7 gives the full variable domain: GAGVSQSPRYKVTKRGQDVALRCDPISGHVSLYWYRQALGQGPEFLTYFNYEAQQDKSGLPNDRFSAERPEGSISTLTIQRTEQRDSAMYRCASSLGGGRGEQYFGPGTRLTVT.

In this sample, this clonotype turned up many times. The chain has TRBV20-1 and TRBJ2-7, with TRBD1 matching 11 bases. CDR1 is DFQATT, CDR2 SNEGSKA, per germline (reference sequence). The CDR3 sequence is 14 residues long. V lost 2 bases to trimming and J lost 3 bases; unmatched junction nucleotides: 3. The CDR3 nucleotides are TGCAGTGCTAGACCGGGACAGGGGGTCTACGAGCAGTACTTC. It encodes CSARPGQGVYEQYF.

This clonotype was found a few times. The DNA of the CDR3 is TGCAGTGCTAGAGATGGGGACTCCCCAAGCGAGACCCAGTACTTC. Its translation is CSARDGDSPSETQYF. This chain joins TRBV20-1 and TRBJ2-5, with D possibly being TRBD2 (6 bases). Trimming removed 0 bases at V and 5 bases at J, with 16 bases between. Germline-derived CDR1 and CDR2 are DFQATT and SNEGSKA (reference sequence). The CDR3 has 15 residues.

This clonotype was seen at least ten times. The chain joins TRBV5-1 to TRBJ2-1, with 12 nucleotides matching TRBD2. The CDR3 contains 15 residues. The germline V gene encodes CDR1 SGHRS and CDR2 YFSETQ. The J segment lost 5 bases and the V segment lost 7 bases, leaving 7 bases of the junction unmatched. The CDR3 nucleotides read TGCGCCAGCTGGCCGACTAGCGGGGGCAACAATGAGCAGTTCTTC. This translates into CASWPTSGGNNEQFF.

In its sample, this clonotype was seen a few times. The CDR3 loop reads CSVVSEGLAQYF. For the CDR3, the DNA is TGCAGCGTTGTCTCAGAGGGGTTAGCCCAGTACTTC. The genes are TRBV29-1 and TRBJ2-7; the D gene could be TRBD1 or TRBD2 (5 bases each). The length of the CDR3 is 12 residues. Trimming took 4 bases from V and 10 from J, leaving 17 bases between them. From germline, CDR1 is SQVTM and CDR2 ANQGSEA.

The table lists this clonotype with many counts. J is TRBJ1-2 and V is TRBV7-9; 7 positions match TRBD1. The CDR3 length is 15 residues. V trimming: 7 bases; J trimming: 0 bases; junction bases outside the gene matches: 8. Germline V gene lookup returns CDR1 SEHNR and CDR2 FQNEAQ (reference sequence). Here the CDR3 DNA reads TGTGCCAGCACACTGAGCGGACAGGCTAACTATGGCTACACCTTC. It encodes CASTLSGQANYGYTF.

CDR3 protein: CASSLVVINSYYNEQFF. In nucleotides, the CDR3 is TGTGCCAGCAGCTTAGTAGTGATCAACAGCTATTACAATGAGCAGTTCTTC. This rearrangement joins TRBV7-8 to TRBJ2-1, with D unresolved. The CDR3 loop spans 17 amino acids. Between the trimmed V and J ends, which lost 1 base and 4 bases, there was a span of 17 bases. Germline lookup yields CDR1 SGHVS and CDR2 FQNEAQ.

In its sample, this clonotype was seen many times. This chain joins TRBV28 and TRBJ2-6; 7 positions agree with TRBD2. Germline CDR1 is MDHEN and CDR2 is SYDVKM. The CDR3 covers 16 residues. The junction had 4 bases not matched to a gene; V was cut back by 5 bases and J by 0 bases. CDR3: CASSRGESSGANVLTF. CDR3 in DNA: TGTGCCAGCAGTCGGGGGGAAAGCTCTGGGGCCAACGTCCTGACTTTC.

This clonotype was recorded many times. The chain links TRBV20-1 to TRBJ2-7, with a weak D call TRBD1 (6 bases). From germline, CDR1 is DFQATT and CDR2 SNEGSKA (reference sequence). V was shortened by 3 bases and J by 1 base, with 13 bases between the two germline ends. This CDR3 is built from 14 residues. CDR3 amino acids: CSASAGVESYEQYF. CDR3 DNA: TGCAGTGCTAGTGCAGGGGTAGAGTCCTACGAGCAGTACTTC.

This clonotype has only a few counts. The chain carries TRBV9 and TRBJ2-3, with a weak D call TRBD2 (5 bases). Trimming took 4 bases from V and 6 from J, leaving 18 bases between them. The CDR3 is 15 residues long. Germline V gene lookup returns CDR1 SGDLS and CDR2 YYNGEE. The CDR3 bases are TGTGCCAGCAGCCCCCTACTCGTCGCGGGCGATACGCAGTATTTT. It specifies CASSPLLVAGDTQYF.

There are many counts of this clonotype. The CDR3 DNA is TGTGCCAGCAGCCCCATCGGGGGCACTGGAAACACCATATATTTT. Translated: CASSPIGGTGNTIYF. This chain joins TRBV7-6 and TRBJ1-3, with D possibly being TRBD1 (6 bases). Trimming removed 5 bases at V and 2 bases at J, with 13 bases between. CDR1 SGHVS and CDR2 FNYEAQ come from the germline V gene. The CDR3 covers 15 residues.

The genes are TRBV29-1 and TRBJ1-2; possible D gene TRBD1, 5 bases. V was cut by 5 bases and J by 0 bases, with 7 bases left in between. Germline loops: CDR1 SQVTM, CDR2 ANQGSEA. The CDR3 sequence is 12 residues long. Written as DNA, the CDR3 is TGCAGCGTTCTGACAGCTAACTATGGCTACACCTTC. This translates into CSVLTANYGYTF. The full variable domain, in which reference TRBV29-1 and TRBJ1-2 provide the parts outside the CDR3, is SAVISQKPSRDICQRGTSLTIQCQVDSQVTMMFWYRQQPGQSLTLIATANQGSEATYESGFVIDKFPISRPNLTFSTLTVSNMSPEDSSIYLCSVLTANYGYTFGSGTRLTVV.

This clonotype was picked up many times. The V call is TRBV6-4, the J call TRBJ2-3, with TRBD2 identical over 13 bases. This CDR3 has 15 residues. Trimming removed 6 bases from V and 3 bases from J; junction bases left unmatched: 3. Germline CDR1 and CDR2: MRHNA and SNTAGT. The CDR3 DNA is TGTGCCAGCAGCGTGACTAGCGGGGGGACAGATACGCAGTATTTT. Translating gives CASSVTSGGTDTQYF.

This clonotype came up a few times. This sequence joins TRBV7-2 and TRBJ1-1; tentative D call: TRBD1 (6 bases). The CDR3 is 15 amino acids. Germline-derived CDR1 and CDR2 are SGHTA and FQGNSA. V lost 5 bases and J lost 4, with 17 bases in between. CDR3 DNA: TGTGCCAGCAGCCCCCCGGGGGGCATGAGCACTGAAGCTTTCTTT. This sequence encodes CASSPPGGMSTEAFF. Looking up the rest from reference TRBV7-2 and TRBJ1-1 gives the full variable domain: GAGVSQSPSNKVTEKGKDVELRCDPISGHTALYWYRQSLGQGLEFLIYFQGNSAPDKSGLPSDRFSAERTGGSVSTLTIQRTQQEDSAVYLCASSPPGGMSTEAFFGQGTRLTVV.

At least ten counts were recorded for this clonotype. This chain uses TRBV12-3 or TRBV12-4 with TRBJ2-2; TRBD1 is a possible D gene (5 bases). The CDR3 extends over 14 amino acids. V was pared by 5 bases and J by 7 bases, with 14 bases between. The CDR3 here is CASSVPRGFGELFF. CDR3 bases: TGTGCCAGCAGTGTCCCAAGGGGTTTCGGGGAGCTGTTTTTT.

In this sample, this clonotype turned up a few times. V gene TRBV3-1 combines with J gene TRBJ1-2; D is possibly TRBD1 (6 bases). Germline V CDR1 and CDR2: LGHDT, YNNKEL (reference sequence). V was cut by 4 bases and J by 3 bases, with 15 bases left in between. The CDR3 contains 15 residues. CDR3 sequence (DNA): TGTGCCAGCAGCCGGACAGATTTTGGGGACTATGGCTACACCTTC. Translating it yields CASSRTDFGDYGYTF.

This clonotype was picked up many times. The chain recombines TRBV6-6 with TRBJ2-1; no clear D. The germline V gene has CDR1 MNHNY and CDR2 SVGAGI (reference sequence). There are 13 residues in the CDR3. V lost 2 bases and J lost 4, with 6 bases in between. The CDR3 DNA sequence: TGTGCCAGCAGTTACGGGCCGTACAATGAGCAGTTCTTC. Translated: CASSYGPYNEQFF.

Only a few counts were recorded for this clonotype. The gene calls are TRBV3-1 and TRBJ2-5, with TRBD2 matching 12 bases. Germline CDR1 reads LGHDT; CDR2 reads YNNKEL (reference sequence). Trimming cost V 5 bases and J 2 bases; bases outside gene matches: 6. The CDR3 is made up of 16 amino acids. In DNA form, the CDR3 reads TGTGCCAGCAGCGGCGGACTAGCGGGGACTCAAGAGACCCAGTACTTC. It is translated as CASSGGLAGTQETQYF.

In this sample, this clonotype turned up many times. The chain couples TRBV5-6 to TRBJ2-7; D call uncertain. CDR1 and CDR2 from the germline V gene are SGHDT and YYEEEE. The V and J ends lost 0 bases and 4 bases respectively, with 11 bases between them. The CDR3 covers 14 residues. The DNA of the CDR3 is TGTGCCAGCAGCTTGGCACTGAACCCTTACGAGCAGTACTTC. Protein: CASSLALNPYEQYF.

The chain recombines TRBV7-9 with TRBJ2-5; D gene uncertain. Trimming took off 1 base at V and 5 bases at J, with 11 bases between the two ends. The CDR3 is 14 residues long. Germline-derived CDR1 and CDR2 are SEHNR and FQNEAQ (reference sequence). As DNA, the CDR3 is TGTGCCAGCAGCTTAGTGGCTGGCCGGGAGACCCAGTACTTC. This encodes CASSLVAGRETQYF.

This chain connects TRBV12-3 or TRBV12-4 to TRBJ1-5; no clear D. V was shortened by 6 bases and J by 6 bases, with 9 bases between the two germline ends. The CDR3 loop spans 12 amino acids. The CDR3 DNA sequence: TGTGCCAGCAGGAGGGAGGGTCAGCCCCAGCATTTT. It translates to CASRREGQPQHF.

The CDR3: CASTSGLEGYTF. The CDR3 nucleotides are TGTGCCAGCACGTCAGGGCTGGAAGGCTACACCTTC. The J gene is TRBJ1-2, the V gene TRBV6-1; TRBD1 might be the D (5 bases). Trimming removed 7 bases from V and 8 bases from J, with 14 bases in between. CDR1 is MNHNS and CDR2 is SASEGT in the germline V gene. The CDR3 is 12 residues long.

Concerning this clonotype itself: The junction and the germline gene differ at one end; a read error may be behind it. J is TRBJ2-3 and V is TRBV7-7; D is undetermined. Germline V lookup: CDR1 SSHAT, CDR2 FNYEAQ (reference sequence). The CDR3 contains 13 residues. In nucleotides, the CDR3 is TGTGCTAGCAGCTTATCGGCGGCGGATACGCAGTATTTT. Its protein product is CASSLSAADTQYF.

The chain is built from TRBV12-3 or TRBV12-4 and TRBJ1-1; D perhaps matches TRBD1 (5 bases). V was clipped by 6 bases and J by 3 bases, with 11 bases between them. The CDR3 length is 13 residues. CDR3 sequence (DNA): TGTGCCAGCAGCCTGACAGTCTACACTGAAGCTTTCTTT. The encoded protein is CASSLTVYTEAFF.

This sequence joins TRBV29-1 and TRBJ2-1, with 7 bases fitting TRBD1. With V trimmed by 7 bases and J by 4 bases, 4 bases remained unmatched. The CDR3 totals 12 residues. Germline V gives CDR1 SQVTM, CDR2 ANQGSEA. CDR3 region: CSAGQQYNEQFF. The CDR3 DNA follows: TGCAGCGCGGGACAGCAGTACAATGAGCAGTTCTTC.

This clonotype was seen ten or more times. The chain joins TRBV20-1 to TRBJ1-6; 8 nucleotides line up with TRBD1. The CDR3 runs to 13 residues. Germline-derived CDR1 and CDR2 are DFQATT and SNEGSKA (reference sequence). V lost 6 bases, J lost 7 bases, and 5 bases stayed unmatched. The CDR3 DNA reads as TGCAGTGCCCCCGGACAGGGAAATTCACCCCTCCACTTT. Encoded protein: CSAPGQGNSPLHF.

This clonotype was recorded at least ten times. The rearrangement joins TRBV6-6 to TRBJ2-7; no firm D call. Trimming removed 5 bases from V and 1 base from J, with 12 bases in between. The CDR3 spans 14 residues. Germline values: CDR1 MNHNY, CDR2 SVGAGI (reference sequence). The CDR3 region has the DNA TGTGCCAGCAGTCTTACGACGGTTTCCTACGAGCAGTACTTC. Protein product: CASSLTTVSYEQYF.

This clonotype has at least ten counts. The CDR3 DNA reads TGTGCCAGCAGCCCAGGGCGGGAGGGGACCCAGTACTTC. This translates into CASSPGREGTQYF. V gene TRBV7-2 combines with J gene TRBJ2-5; 9 bases fit TRBD2. The germline V gene encodes CDR1 SGHTA and CDR2 FQGNSA. Unmatched junction bases numbered 5, after V lost 5 bases and J lost 7 bases. The CDR3 has 13 amino acids.